Listed here are 29 T cell receptor beta chains from one sample, sequenced in a study of T cell repertoires in cytomegalovirus infection. TCRdb recomputed calls from the reads with MiXCR, one row per CDR3 protein. The table includes under 300,000 distinct CDR3 sequences, 22% detected once. Their antigens are not known. The sample in question was cultured PBMCs, obtained from culture after CMV antigen stimulation. All receptors come from a human donor in good health (CMV status not recorded). Some clones in this sample may be carry-over from other donors' samples.

This clonotype was observed many times. This chain links TRBV7-9 with TRBJ1-2; D call uncertain. V lost 1 base to trimming and J lost 4 bases, with 10 bases between them. The CDR3 covers 14 residues. Germline V gives CDR1 SEHNR, CDR2 FQNEAQ (reference sequence). CDR3 nucleotides: TGTGCCAGCAGCTTAGGCGGCTCCCCCTATGGCTACACCTTC. It encodes CASSLGGSPYGYTF.

The chain has TRBV29-1 and TRBJ1-4; tentative D call: TRBD1 (6 bases). The CDR3 is 13 amino acids. CDR1 SQVTM and CDR2 ANQGSEA come from the germline V gene. V was pared by 7 bases and J by 5 bases, with 14 bases between. This CDR3 reads CSGSGGWNEKLFF. CDR3 DNA: TGCAGCGGCTCGGGGGGCTGGAATGAAAAACTGTTTTTT. Filled out from reference TRBV29-1 and TRBJ1-4, the complete variable domain reads SAVISQKPSRDICQRGTSLTIQCQVDSQVTMMFWYRQQPGQSLTLIATANQGSEATYESGFVIDKFPISRPNLTFSTLTVSNMSPEDSSIYLCSGSGGWNEKLFFGSGTQLSVL.

This clonotype was seen at least ten times. V and J are TRBV12-3 or TRBV12-4 and TRBJ1-2; 9 bases are a match to TRBD1. This CDR3 spans 14 amino acids. With 6 bases clipped from V and 3 bases from J, the junction kept 5 bases outside the gene matches. The CDR3 DNA sequence: TGTGCCAGCAGCTCCCGGGACAGGGACTATGGCTACACCTTC. It encodes CASSSRDRDYGYTF.

This clonotype was counted between two and nine times. CDR3 in amino acids: CASTPLVVSSYEQYV. The CDR3 DNA reads as TGTGCCAGCACCCCTCTGGTAGTAAGCTCCTACGAGCAGTACGTC. The chain has TRBV12-3 or TRBV12-4 and TRBJ2-7; D is undetermined. V was shortened by 7 bases and J by 0 bases, with 16 bases between the two germline ends. CDR3 length: 15 residues.

This clonotype was observed a handful of times. This chain connects TRBV14 to TRBJ2-3; unclear D gene. Trimming cost V 1 base and J 3 bases, with 14 bases left between them. CDR3 length: 16 amino acids. Germline values: CDR1 SGHDN, CDR2 FVKESK. The CDR3 here is CASSQVGFPVTDTQYF. DNA for the CDR3: TGTGCCAGCAGCCAAGTAGGGTTTCCGGTGACAGATACGCAGTATTTT.

In its sample, this clonotype was seen many times. The chain recombines TRBV19 with TRBJ2-1; 7 bases map to TRBD2. The CDR3 totals 16 residues. The germline CDR1 and CDR2 sequences are LNHDA and SQIVND (reference sequence). V lost 2 bases to trimming and J lost 7 bases; unmatched junction nucleotides: 11. This CDR3 reads CASSIYNGRIENEQFF. For the CDR3, the DNA is TGTGCCAGTAGTATATACAACGGGAGGATAGAGAATGAGCAGTTCTTC.

The CDR3 nucleotides read TGTGCCAGCAGATTTAGCGGGAGGAACAATGAGCAGTTCTTC. Protein product: CASRFSGRNNEQFF. V and J are TRBV2 and TRBJ2-1; 10 nucleotides align to TRBD2. From germline, CDR1 is SNHLY and CDR2 FYNNEI. The ends lost 6 bases at V and 5 bases at J; junction bases unmatched: 4. The CDR3 length is 14 residues.

This clonotype was recorded at least ten times. The chain recombines TRBV12-3 or TRBV12-4 with TRBJ2-6, with no clear D. V was trimmed by 3 bases and J by 1 base, leaving 7 bases between them. This CDR3 has 15 residues. CDR3 in DNA: TGTGCCAGCAGTTTGGCTGGTTCTGGGGCCAACGTCCTGACTTTC. It is translated as CASSLAGSGANVLTF.

This clonotype was seen only a few times. The chain couples TRBV6-1 to TRBJ1-1; D is unclear. Between the trimmed V and J ends, which lost 5 bases and 6 bases, there was a span of 16 bases. Germline-derived CDR1 and CDR2 are MNHNS and SASEGT. The CDR3 loop spans 14 amino acids. DNA for the CDR3: TGTGCCAGCAGTTCAAGGGTTCAGAGCCCTGAAGCTTTCTTT. This encodes CASSSRVQSPEAFF.

The sample holds a few counts of this clonotype. The chain is built from TRBV27 and TRBJ2-1; the D gene is possibly TRBD2 (6 bases). V was pared by 6 bases and J by 1 base, with 16 bases between. The CDR3 is made up of 16 amino acids. CDR1 is MNHEY and CDR2 is SMNVEV in the germline V gene (reference sequence). CDR3 nucleotides: TGTGCCAGCAGGAGGGAGGTAGGGTGGTCCTACAATGAGCAGTTCTTC. Residues: CASRREVGWSYNEQFF.

This clonotype was detected a few times. This chain uses TRBV12-3 or TRBV12-4 with TRBJ2-1; TRBD2 aligns across 7 bases. The CDR3 has 15 amino acids. V lost 6 bases, J lost 8 bases, and 13 bases stayed unmatched. The CDR3 loop reads CASSLRGLPRDEQFF. The CDR3, as DNA: TGTGCCAGCAGCCTCCGGGGACTACCCCGCGATGAGCAGTTCTTC.

The V and J genes are TRBV12-3 or TRBV12-4 and TRBJ2-7, with 9 nucleotides matching TRBD2. With 1 base clipped from V and 6 bases from J, the junction kept 7 bases outside the gene matches. The CDR3 has 15 residues. The CDR3: CASSLDGGRVGEQYV. The CDR3 bases are TGTGCCAGCAGTTTAGACGGCGGGAGGGTTGGCGAGCAGTACGTC.

This clonotype was counted only a few times. This sequence joins TRBV6-5 and TRBJ2-2, with D perhaps matching TRBD1 (6 bases). CDR1 and CDR2 from the germline V gene are MNHEY and SVGAGI. This CDR3 is 13 amino acids long. The V gene lost 5 bases and the J gene lost 9 bases, with 13 bases spanning the gap. The CDR3 here is CASSPPQGRELFF. The CDR3, as DNA: TGTGCCAGCAGTCCCCCTCAGGGGAGGGAGCTGTTTTTT.

This CDR3 reads CASRWDNYEQYF. DNA of the CDR3: TGTGCCAGCCGCTGGGACAACTACGAGCAGTACTTC. The chain links TRBV2 to TRBJ2-7; the D gene is possibly TRBD1 (6 bases). Germline V gene lookup returns CDR1 SNHLY and CDR2 FYNNEI. Trimming removed 8 bases from V and 3 bases from J, with 11 bases in between. The CDR3 runs to 12 residues. Based on the CDR3 plus reference TRBV2 and TRBJ2-7, the full variable domain is EPEVTQTPSHQVTQMGQEVILRCVPISNHLYFYWYRQILGQKVEFLVSFYNNEISEKSEIFDDQFSVERPDGSNFTLKIRSTKLEDSAMYFCASRWDNYEQYFGPGTRLTVT.

There are a few counts of this clonotype. The chain links TRBV20-1 to TRBJ2-3; unclear D gene. Germline V CDR1 and CDR2: DFQATT, SNEGSKA (reference sequence). V lost 1 base, J lost 2 bases, and 10 bases lay in between. The CDR3 is 14 amino acids. The CDR3 DNA sequence: TGCAGTGCTAGAGTCAGTGGCGCCACAGATACGCAGTATTTT. Encoded protein: CSARVSGATDTQYF.

This clonotype was seen at least ten times. This chain uses TRBV7-2 with TRBJ1-5; D not certain. CDR1 SGHTA and CDR2 FQGNSA come from the germline V gene. Trimming took 5 bases from V and 3 from J, leaving 14 bases between them. This CDR3 has 15 residues. CDR3 loop: CASSQWASANQPQHF. The CDR3 DNA reads as TGTGCCAGCAGCCAATGGGCGTCCGCCAATCAGCCCCAGCATTTT. Full variable domain (remainder filled in from reference TRBV7-2 and TRBJ1-5): GAGVSQSPSNKVTEKGKDVELRCDPISGHTALYWYRQSLGQGLEFLIYFQGNSAPDKSGLPSDRFSAERTGGSVSTLTIQRTQQEDSAVYLCASSQWASANQPQHFGDGTRLSIL.

This clonotype came up many times. The rearrangement links TRBV7-2 to TRBJ2-1; the match to TRBD2 covers 9 bases. Per the germline V gene, CDR1 is SGHTA and CDR2 is FQGNSA. The CDR3 is 16 amino acids. Unmatched junction bases numbered 12, after V lost 2 bases and J lost 10 bases. CDR3 in DNA: TGTGCCAGCAGCTTACGGGGGGCGGGAGGGGGGCGGGAGCAGTTCTTC. Its protein product is CASSLRGAGGGREQFF.

This clonotype was counted a few times. The chain recombines TRBV7-2 with TRBJ2-1; 7 bases match TRBD2. Germline-derived CDR1 and CDR2 are SGHTA and FQGNSA. CDR3 length: 15 amino acids. The V segment lost 0 bases and the J segment 8 bases; nucleotides outside the gene matches: 7. The chain's CDR3 is CASSLAQGLVDEQFF. The CDR3 DNA reads as TGTGCCAGCAGCTTAGCGCAAGGACTAGTGGATGAGCAGTTCTTC.

This clonotype was counted between two and nine times. The chain combines TRBV6-5 with TRBJ2-1; 8 positions match TRBD2. The CDR3 totals 18 residues. The germline V gene encodes CDR1 MNHEY and CDR2 SVGAGI. The ends lost 0 bases at V and 5 bases at J; junction bases unmatched: 12. The chain's CDR3 is CASSYSTVSGTRDNEQFF. CDR3 DNA sequence: TGTGCCAGCAGTTACTCGACAGTCTCCGGGACTAGGGACAATGAGCAGTTCTTC.

V and J are TRBV12-3 or TRBV12-4 and TRBJ2-3, with D possibly matching TRBD1 (5 bases). The CDR3 has 13 amino acids. V shed 10 bases and J shed 3 bases, with 14 bases lying between them. CDR3 protein: CATRARRTDTQYF. The DNA for the CDR3 is TGTGCCACCAGGGCCAGGAGAACAGATACGCAGTATTTT.

This clonotype occurred a few times. The chain is built from TRBV4-3 and TRBJ1-2, with D unresolved. V lost 0 bases, J lost 2 bases, and 7 bases lay in between. This CDR3 region has 14 residues. Germline CDR1 and CDR2: LGHNA and YSLEER. CDR3 in DNA: TGCGCCAGCAGCCAAGATCATGGCAACTATGGCTACACCTTC. Translated: CASSQDHGNYGYTF.

The chain combines TRBV7-2 with TRBJ2-3; 10 nucleotides match TRBD2. This CDR3 has 16 residues. V dropped 2 bases and J dropped 0; count of bases not matched to a gene: 2. Per the germline V gene, CDR1 is SGHTA and CDR2 is FQGNSA. Here the CDR3 DNA reads TGTGCCAGCAGCTTACGACTAGCGGGTAGCACAGATACGCAGTATTTT. Protein sequence: CASSLRLAGSTDTQYF.

The chain couples TRBV6-2 or TRBV6-3 to TRBJ2-1, with 11 nucleotides matching TRBD1. This CDR3 region has 16 residues. Germline loops: CDR1 MNHEY, CDR2 SVGEGT. The trim removed 4 bases at V and 0 bases at J, leaving 2 bases unmatched. The CDR3 DNA reads TGTGCCAGCAGTTGGGACAGGGGGAGCTCCTACAATGAGCAGTTCTTC. It encodes CASSWDRGSSYNEQFF.

V usage is TRBV30 and J usage is TRBJ1-1; 7 nucleotides agree with TRBD1. V shed 8 bases, J shed 3 bases, and the junction held 6 bases outside the gene matches. The CDR3 spans 12 residues. Germline V lookup: CDR1 GTSNPN, CDR2 SVGIG (reference sequence). In DNA, the CDR3 is TGTGCCGTACAGGGGAGGGACACTGAAGCTTTCTTT. Its protein product is CAVQGRDTEAFF.

This chain connects TRBV11-3 to TRBJ2-2; no clear D. The germline gives CDR1 SGHNT, CDR2 YENEEA. V was cut by 0 bases and J by 3 bases, with 14 bases left in between. The CDR3 is 17 amino acids. In nucleotides, the CDR3 is TGTGCCAGCAGCTTAGATCGGTATAAATCCGACACCGGGGAGCTGTTTTTT. It yields the protein CASSLDRYKSDTGELFF. Filled out from reference TRBV11-3 and TRBJ2-2, the complete variable domain reads EAGVVQSPRYKIIEKKQPVAFWCNPISGHNTLYWYLQNLGQGPELLIRYENEEAVDDSQLPKDRFSAERLKGVDSTLKIQPAELGDSAVYLCASSLDRYKSDTGELFFGEGSRLTVL.

Only a few counts were recorded for this clonotype. This chain uses TRBV6-6 with TRBJ1-1; tentatively, D is TRBD1 (5 bases). Germline V gives CDR1 MNHNY, CDR2 SVGAGI (reference sequence). The CDR3 is 12 residues long. The V end was cut by 8 bases, the J end by 6 bases, with 13 bases between. The CDR3 DNA reads TGTGCCAGCCTATTCAGGGCCCCTGAAGCTTTCTTT. It is translated as CASLFRAPEAFF.

This clonotype was seen only a few times. The chain joins TRBV19 to TRBJ2-2, with D perhaps TRBD1 (5 bases). This CDR3 has 15 amino acids. Germline CDR1 is LNHDA and CDR2 is SQIVND (reference sequence). Between the trimmed V and J ends, which lost 3 bases and 1 base, there was a span of 9 bases. In nucleotides, the CDR3 is TGTGCCAGTAGTATCTTAGGGGAGAACACCGGGGAGCTGTTTTTT. Translation: CASSILGENTGELFF.

This clonotype was counted only a few times. The rearrangement joins TRBV20-1 to TRBJ2-7, with D hard to call. This CDR3 has 14 amino acids. Trimming took off 7 bases at V and 0 bases at J, with 16 bases between the two ends. Germline V CDR1 and CDR2: DFQATT, SNEGSKA (reference sequence). CDR3 loop: CSGYGVDHSYEQYF. The DNA for the CDR3 is TGCAGTGGATATGGAGTTGATCACTCCTACGAGCAGTACTTC.

This clonotype has at least ten counts. The rearrangement links TRBV6-1 to TRBJ1-2, with D perhaps matching TRBD1 (6 bases). The CDR3 consists of 16 residues. V was pared by 6 bases and J by 2 bases, with 19 bases between. The germline V gene encodes CDR1 MNHNS and CDR2 SASEGT. The CDR3 nucleotides read TGTGCCAGCAGCCATTCTCCCCGGGACACCAACTATGGCTACACCTTC. Amino acids: CASSHSPRDTNYGYTF.